This paragraph covers one TCR beta chain sequence. This clonotype was seen more than once but under ten times. No antigen is known for it. Within one base of it there is no much larger clone, and no base qualities were kept. The 35 to 40 donors, aged 6 to 90 years, were systemically healthy Caucasian individuals from Russia. Ten milliliters of peripheral blood were collected from each donor into EDTA-treated Vacutainer tubes. Ficoll-Paque density-gradient centrifugation was used to isolate PBMCs, with at least 6.5 million per sample. Total RNA, at least 6 micrograms per sample, was extracted from PBMCs with Trizol reagent. The percentages of naive CD45RAhigh/CD27high T cells were determined by flow cytometry on a PBMC aliquot from every donor. V has 2 bases trimmed and J has 2 bases trimmed; junction bases matching no gene number 7. Taken from cysteine to phenylalanine, the CDR3 has 16 residues. Solely the CDR3 DNA is kept, with 48 bases framed from the first base.

Library generation was performed with 5' RACE. Sequencing took place on an Illumina HiSeq 2500. A second PCR of roughly 7 to 11 cycles was performed with a sample-barcoded 5' primer and a J-beta primer mix. A unique molecular identifier was introduced onto each TCR beta cDNA molecule by a template-switch 5' adaptor carrying 12 random nucleotides. At least 2.5 million CDR3-containing paired-end reads were obtained from each sample. All of the RNA was converted into first-strand cDNA using the Mint cDNA synthesis kit, with a TRBC-specific oligonucleotide serving as the primer. Following uracil-DNA glycosylase treatment, all cDNA underwent a first 18-cycle PCR with the universal primers M1SS and BC2_uni_R. The authors' analysis ran thus. For normalization, 1 million high-quality reads were randomly selected from each sample, with every read carrying a distinct molecular identifier. Reads sharing molecular identifiers were discarded rather than binned into consensus sequences. MiTCR, with a Q25 quality threshold and the strictest error-elimination algorithm, was used for CDR3 identification, clonotype clustering and error correction. A nonparametric unseen species model using Euler transformation provided a lower-bound estimate of total TCR beta diversity. TCRdb reran the public reads through fastp at Q25 and MiXCR, keeping productive beta chains. Rows are combined by CDR3 protein, so each entry shows the most common genes and DNA. These V and J calls derive from TCRdb rather than the authors' analysis. The sample data list 1 million to 1.2 million distinct CDR3 sequences, and more than 30% of these were observed just once. The top ten clones comprise around 13% of the sample.

This entry comes from a study of blood T cells in healthy people across ages (dated by TCRdb to 2013 to 2016). Some background on the complete study: In model experiments, template switching captured roughly one uniquely barcoded TCR beta cDNA molecule for every two T cells. To track age-related changes in TCR beta repertoire diversity, the study relied on deep sequencing normalized with unique cDNA molecular identifiers. The donors were divided into four age groups: young (average around 16 years), middle-aged (about 40), aged (around 67) and long-lived (roughly 86). Donors of different ages were randomly distributed across sequencing lanes to avoid experimental bias. Two additional independent replicas of 1 million unique cDNA reads from the same blood draw were analyzed for two donors (one aged 18 to 30 and one aged 80 or older). Here is what the overall study found, with its caveats: The long-lived group showed more naive CD4+ T cells, fewer expanded clones and increased TCR diversity than the aged group, suggesting age selection. Estimates of total diversity based on one million sequenced T cells were regarded as lower bounds and as underestimates. Because the CMV infection status of the donors was unknown, age-related changes in expanded clonotypes may potentially have been confounded. Observed TCR beta diversity correlated strongly with the percentage of naive T cells measured by flow cytometry. Since profiling was done on bulk unsorted PBMCs, naive and antigen-experienced compartments could not be conclusively compared. Observed TCR beta diversity per million T cells fell roughly linearly with age, and a significant reduction was already apparent by age around 40.

The rearrangement combines TRBV12-3 or TRBV12-4 with TRBJ2-5; 8 central bases correspond to TRBD2. The TCR comes from a man aged 18 to 29 in good health. Sequencing was done on a sample of blood. The encoded CDR3 is CASSLSGGKKQETQYF. Here is the DNA: TGTGCCAGCAGTTTATCGGGGGGGAAAAAGCAAGAGACCCAGTACTTC.